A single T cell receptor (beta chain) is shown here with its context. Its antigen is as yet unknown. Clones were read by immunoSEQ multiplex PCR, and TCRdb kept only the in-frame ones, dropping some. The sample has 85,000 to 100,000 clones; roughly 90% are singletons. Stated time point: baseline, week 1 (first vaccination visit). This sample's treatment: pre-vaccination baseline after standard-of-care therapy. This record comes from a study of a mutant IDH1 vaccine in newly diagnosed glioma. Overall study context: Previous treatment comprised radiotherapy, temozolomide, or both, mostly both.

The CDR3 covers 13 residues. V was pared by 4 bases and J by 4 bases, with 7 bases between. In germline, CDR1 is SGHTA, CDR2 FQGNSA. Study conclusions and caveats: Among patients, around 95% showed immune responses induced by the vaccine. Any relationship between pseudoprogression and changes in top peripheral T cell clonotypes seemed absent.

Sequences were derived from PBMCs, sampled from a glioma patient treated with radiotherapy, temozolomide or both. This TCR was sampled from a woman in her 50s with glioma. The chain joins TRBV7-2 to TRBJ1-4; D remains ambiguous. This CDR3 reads CASSSSHNEKLFF. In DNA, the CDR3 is TGTGCCAGCAGCTCCAGCCATAATGAAAAACTGTTTTTT.